These 16 T cell receptor beta chains originate from one sample sequenced in a study of technical replicates of blood from a few donors. Here immunoSEQ multiplex PCR was the method, and the copy in TCRdb shows in-frame clones only, minus some. The repertoire holds just over 75,000 clones, about 92% seen once, with about 0.41% in the top ten. Sequenced input: T cells isolated from PBMCs. The origin of the receptors is a human donor in good health.

The rearrangement joins TRBV6-5 to TRBJ2-7; 10 bases agree with TRBD2. This CDR3 is built from 15 residues. Trimming cost V 5 bases and J 3 bases; bases outside gene matches: 7. Germline lookup yields CDR1 MNHEY and CDR2 SVGAGI. The CDR3 region is CASSVLAGVRYEQYF. As DNA, the CDR3 is TGTGCCAGCAGTGTTCTAGCGGGAGTACGCTACGAGCAGTACTTC.

This clone was counted a single time. The genes are TRBV29-1 and TRBJ2-2; 7 nucleotides match TRBD2. The length of the CDR3 is 14 residues. Germline V lookup: CDR1 SQVTM, CDR2 ANQGSEA. V lost 3 bases and J lost 4; bases outside the gene matches: 5. CDR3 coding DNA: TGCAGCGTTGATTGGCGGGAGAGCACCGGGGAGCTGTTTTTT. This gives the protein CSVDWRESTGELFF.

The V and J genes are TRBV9 and TRBJ2-7; TRBD2 agrees at 9 bases. Germline trimming cut 2 bases from V and 0 bases from J; bases unmatched to any gene: 0. This CDR3 contains 14 residues. Looked up from germline, CDR1 is SGDLS and CDR2 is YYNGEE. CDR3 nucleotides: TGTGCCAGCAGCGTTAGCGGGGGCTCCTACGAGCAGTACTTC. This sequence encodes CASSVSGGSYEQYF.

The rearrangement uses TRBV5-4 and TRBJ2-5; a possible D gene is TRBD2 (6 bases). CDR1 and CDR2 from the germline V gene are SGHNT and YYREEE (reference sequence). The CDR3 runs 14 residues. The V end was cut by 3 bases, the J end by 2 bases, with 11 bases between. DNA of the CDR3: TGTGCCAGCAGCTGGAGACTAGGTCAAGAGACCCAGTACTTC. Translated, it gives CASSWRLGQETQYF. The full variable domain, its missing parts supplied by reference TRBV5-4 and TRBJ2-5, is ETGVTQSPTHLIKTRGQQVTLRCSSQSGHNTVSWYQQALGQGPQFIFQYYREEENGRGNFPPRFSGLQFPNYSSELNVNALELDDSALYLCASSWRLGQETQYFGPGTRLLVL.

The gene calls are TRBV4-1 and TRBJ2-5; D is uncertain. Trimming cost V 3 bases and J 7 bases, with 9 bases left between them. CDR1 and CDR2 (germline): MGHRA, YSYEKL. The CDR3 length is 12 residues. CDR3 DNA sequence: TGCGCCAGCAGCCAGAGATCGGGGACCCAGTACTTC. This codes for CASSQRSGTQYF.

The chain has TRBV6-1 and TRBJ1-3; a possible D gene is TRBD1 (5 bases). V lost 2 bases, J lost 1 base, and 6 bases lay in between. The CDR3 is 14 amino acids. Germline loops: CDR1 MNHNS, CDR2 SASEGT. The CDR3 DNA reads TGTGCCAGCAGTGAAAACAGGTCTGGAAACACCATATATTTT. As protein: CASSENRSGNTIYF.

This clone was seen a few times. Here the CDR3 DNA reads TGTGCCAGCAGTGTAGAGCAGTACTTC. Amino acids: CASSVEQYF. The chain has TRBV6-1 and TRBJ2-7; D call uncertain. This CDR3 contains 9 residues. CDR1 is MNHNS, CDR2 SASEGT, per germline. V was trimmed by 4 bases and J by 7 bases, leaving 2 bases between them.

The CDR3 is CACAGTARGFFNEQFF. The CDR3 coding sequence is TGTGCCTGCGCCGGGACTGCCCGGGGGTTCTTCAATGAGCAGTTCTTC. The rearrangement links TRBV27 to TRBJ2-1; maybe TRBD2 (6 bases). Germline assignment: CDR1 MNHEY and CDR2 SMNVEV (reference sequence). This CDR3 has 16 amino acids. The V end lost 11 bases, the J end lost 6 bases, and 26 bases lay between the germline ends.

The chain couples TRBV6-5 to TRBJ2-2; D perhaps matches TRBD1 (5 bases). CDR1 is MNHEY, CDR2 SVGAGI, per germline. The CDR3 covers 14 residues. Trimming pared 7 bases from V and 4 bases from J, leaving 13 bases between. CDR3 sequence reads: CASTDGARTGELFF. The DNA for the CDR3 is TGTGCCAGCACCGATGGGGCGCGCACCGGGGAGCTGTTTTTT.

The chain has TRBV27 and TRBJ2-7; the match to TRBD1 covers 9 bases. The germline V gene encodes CDR1 MNHEY and CDR2 SMNVEV (reference sequence). V dropped 3 bases and J dropped 2; count of bases not matched to a gene: 8. CDR3 length: 16 residues. Here the CDR3 DNA reads TGTGCCAGCAGTTTCGGGACAGGGAAAGGGCCCTACGAGCAGTACTTC. Protein product: CASSFGTGKGPYEQYF.

To note about this clone: Other DNA sequences of this sample code for an identical CDR3. The rearrangement uses TRBV28 and TRBJ2-7; D not resolved. This CDR3 has 14 amino acids. Germline CDR1 is MDHEN and CDR2 is SYDVKM. V was trimmed by 3 bases and J by 0 bases, leaving 9 bases between them. The CDR3 coding sequence is TGTGCCAGCAGTTTGTCAGGATCCTCCTACGAGCAGTACTTC. This encodes CASSLSGSSYEQYF.

This clone is a singleton in its sample. The chain recombines TRBV9 with TRBJ2-3, with TRBD1 matching 7 bases. V dropped 4 bases and J dropped 4; count of bases not matched to a gene: 6. Germline CDR1 reads SGDLS; CDR2 reads YYNGEE. The CDR3 is 14 amino acids. The CDR3 here is CASSLGTAPDTQYF. CDR3 sequence (DNA): TGTGCCAGCAGCCTTGGGACAGCCCCAGATACGCAGTATTTT.

V is TRBV7-6 and J is TRBJ2-7; 7 bases are shared with TRBD2. Per the germline V gene, CDR1 is SGHVS and CDR2 is FNYEAQ. V shed 2 bases and J 4 bases; nucleotides not matched to a gene: 5. CDR3 length: 14 amino acids. This chain's CDR3 is CASSLIGEGYEQYF. As DNA, the CDR3 is TGTGCCAGCAGCTTAATAGGGGAGGGGTACGAGCAGTACTTC.

This sequence joins TRBV2 and TRBJ1-1; a possible D gene is TRBD1 (5 bases). CDR1 is SNHLY and CDR2 is FYNNEI in the germline V gene. With 3 bases removed from V and 0 bases from J, the gap between germline ends came to 14 bases. The CDR3 sequence is 16 residues long. The chain's CDR3 is CASSEGDWYMNTEAFF. For the CDR3, the DNA is TGTGCCAGCAGTGAGGGGGACTGGTATATGAACACTGAAGCTTTCTTT.

The chain has TRBV5-1 and TRBJ2-1; D unclear. In germline, CDR1 is SGHRS, CDR2 YFSETQ. Between the trimmed V and J ends, which lost 4 bases and 0 bases, there was a span of 11 bases. The CDR3 is 15 residues long. For the CDR3, the DNA is TGCGCCAGCAGCCCTCTAGAGAGCTCCTACAATGAGCAGTTCTTC. It is translated as CASSPLESSYNEQFF. The full variable domain, its missing parts supplied by reference TRBV5-1 and TRBJ2-1, is KAGVTQTPRYLIKTRGQQVTLSCSPISGHRSVSWYQQTPGQGLQFLFEYFSETQRNKGNFPGRFSGRQFSNSRSEMNVSTLELGDSALYLCASSPLESSYNEQFFGPGTRLTVL.

The chain joins TRBV9 to TRBJ1-2, with TRBD1 matching over 8 bases. The trim removed 0 bases at V and 4 bases at J, leaving 11 bases unmatched. This CDR3 region has 17 residues. The germline CDR1 and CDR2 sequences are SGDLS and YYNGEE. This CDR3 reads CASSVVGVGTGGYGYTF. CDR3 nucleotide sequence: TGTGCCAGCAGCGTAGTGGGGGTGGGGACAGGCGGCTATGGCTACACCTTC. Full variable domain (rest looked up from reference TRBV9 and TRBJ1-2): DSGVTQTPKHLITATGQRVTLRCSPRSGDLSVYWYQQSLDQGLQFLIQYYNGEERAKGNILERFSAQQFPDLHSELNLSSLELGDSALYFCASSVVGVGTGGYGYTFGSGTRLTVV.